This TCR beta chain was sequenced for a study of type 1 and type 2 diabetes patients. Study results and limitations: Groups were not age- or gender-matched, which may bias interpretation. Between type 2 diabetes and control samples, V and J usage averaged approximately 0.97 correlation.

Diabetic patients met standard criteria for type 1 or type 2 diabetes. No donor had another autoimmune disease or recent infection within four weeks. PCR was run on genomic DNA. Amplification of the beta chain CDR3 used 30 forward and 13 reverse multiplex primers. Each CDR3 protein is one row after TCRdb ran MiXCR on the multiplex PCR reads. The sample shows 250,000 or so distinct CDR3 sequences, roughly 44% of them seen only once. This clonotype appeared a few times. Its antigen is as yet unknown. Germline V gives CDR1 SGHVS, CDR2 FNYEAQ. V was clipped by 6 bases and J by 0 bases; unmatched bases: 2. This CDR3 is built from 15 residues.

The source of this sequence is a man aged 18 to 30 with type 2 diabetes. This chain links TRBV7-6 with TRBJ2-2, with 9 bases lining up with TRBD1. The sequenced sample consisted of peripheral blood mononuclear cells (PBMCs). DNA for the CDR3: TGTGCCAGCAGGCGGGACAGGGCGAACACCGGGGAGCTGTTTTTT. It specifies CASRRDRANTGELFF.